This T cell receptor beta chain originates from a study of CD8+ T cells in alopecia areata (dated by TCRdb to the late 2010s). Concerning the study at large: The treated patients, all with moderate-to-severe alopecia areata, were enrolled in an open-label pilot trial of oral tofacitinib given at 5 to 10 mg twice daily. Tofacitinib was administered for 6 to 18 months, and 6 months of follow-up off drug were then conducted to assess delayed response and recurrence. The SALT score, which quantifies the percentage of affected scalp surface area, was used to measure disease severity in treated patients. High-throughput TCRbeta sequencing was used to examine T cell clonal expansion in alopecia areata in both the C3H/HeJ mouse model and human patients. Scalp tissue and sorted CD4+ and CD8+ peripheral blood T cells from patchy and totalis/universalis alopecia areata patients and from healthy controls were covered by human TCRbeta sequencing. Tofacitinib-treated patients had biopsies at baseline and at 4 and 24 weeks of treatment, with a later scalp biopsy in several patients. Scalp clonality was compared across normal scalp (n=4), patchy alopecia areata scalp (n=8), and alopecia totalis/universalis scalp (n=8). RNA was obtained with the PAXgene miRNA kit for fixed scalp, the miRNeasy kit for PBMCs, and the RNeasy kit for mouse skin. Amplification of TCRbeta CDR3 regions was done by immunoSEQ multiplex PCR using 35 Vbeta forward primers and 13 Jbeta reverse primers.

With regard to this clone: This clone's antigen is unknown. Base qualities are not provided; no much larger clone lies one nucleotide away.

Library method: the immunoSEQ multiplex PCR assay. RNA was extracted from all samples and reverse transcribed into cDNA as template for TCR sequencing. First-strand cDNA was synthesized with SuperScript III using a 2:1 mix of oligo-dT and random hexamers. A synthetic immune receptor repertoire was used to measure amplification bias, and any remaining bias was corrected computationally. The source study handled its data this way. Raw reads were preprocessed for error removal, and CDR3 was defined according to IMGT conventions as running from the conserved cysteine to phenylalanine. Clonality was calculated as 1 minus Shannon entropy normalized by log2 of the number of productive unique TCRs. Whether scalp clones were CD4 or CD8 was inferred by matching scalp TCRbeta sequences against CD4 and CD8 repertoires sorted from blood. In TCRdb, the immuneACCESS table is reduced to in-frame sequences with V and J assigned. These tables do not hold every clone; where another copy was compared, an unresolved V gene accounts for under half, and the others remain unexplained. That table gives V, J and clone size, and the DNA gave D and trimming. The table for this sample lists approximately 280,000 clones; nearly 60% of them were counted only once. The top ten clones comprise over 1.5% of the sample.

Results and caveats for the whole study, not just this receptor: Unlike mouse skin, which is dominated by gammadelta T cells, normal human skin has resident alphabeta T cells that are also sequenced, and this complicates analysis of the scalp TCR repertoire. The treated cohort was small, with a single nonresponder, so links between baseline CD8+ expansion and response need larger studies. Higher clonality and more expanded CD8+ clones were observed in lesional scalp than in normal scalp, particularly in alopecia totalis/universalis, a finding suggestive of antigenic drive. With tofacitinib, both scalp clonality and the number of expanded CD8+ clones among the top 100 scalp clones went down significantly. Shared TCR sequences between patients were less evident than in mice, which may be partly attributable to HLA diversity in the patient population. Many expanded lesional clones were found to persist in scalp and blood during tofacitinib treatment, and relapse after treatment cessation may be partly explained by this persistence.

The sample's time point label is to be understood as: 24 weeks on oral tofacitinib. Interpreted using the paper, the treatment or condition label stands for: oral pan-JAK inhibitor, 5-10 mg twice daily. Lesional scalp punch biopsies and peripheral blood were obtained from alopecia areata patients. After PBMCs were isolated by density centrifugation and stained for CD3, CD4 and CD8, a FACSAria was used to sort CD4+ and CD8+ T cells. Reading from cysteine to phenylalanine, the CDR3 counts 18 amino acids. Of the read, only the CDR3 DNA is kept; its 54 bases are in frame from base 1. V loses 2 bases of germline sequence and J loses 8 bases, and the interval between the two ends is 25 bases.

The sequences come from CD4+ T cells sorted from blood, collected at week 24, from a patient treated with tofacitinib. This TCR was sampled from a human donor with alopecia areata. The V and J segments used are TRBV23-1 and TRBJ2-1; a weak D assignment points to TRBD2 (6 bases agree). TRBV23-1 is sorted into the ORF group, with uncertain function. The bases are TGCGCCAGCAGTCAAGAAGGACGGAGGAGGGTATTGGTGGATGAGCAGTTCTTC. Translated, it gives CASSQEGRRRVLVDEQFF.